This T cell receptor beta chain was found in a study of spatial heterogeneity in lung cancer. Study-wide context: Sequencing of follow-up PBMC samples took place when they were available, at a median of about 22 months after resection. As counted in raw reads, each unique TCR and UMI combination appeared more than ten times on average.

Time point in this sample: blood at routine non-recurrence follow-up after resection. Whole RNA obtained from tumor, nontumor lung or frozen PBMC underwent sequencing without sorting. TCRdb reprocessed the 5' RACE reads with MiXCR, giving one entry per CDR3 protein. The table has about 52,000 distinct CDR3 sequences, around 7% seen once. The CDR3 sequence is 17 residues long. The V gene's germline CDR1 is SGHRS and CDR2 YFSETQ. Trimming took 4 bases from V and 3 from J; bases not matched to a gene: 9. The sample holds many counts of this clonotype. Its antigen is unidentified. Study results and limitations: Detection of ubiquitous tumor TCRs in blood was higher at resection than follow-up.

This sequence joins TRBV5-1 and TRBJ2-2; TRBD2 matches 10 bases. The sample in question was PBMCs, obtained at follow-up. The TCR sequence derives from a female donor with early-stage non-small cell lung cancer. The CDR3 bases are TGCGCCAGCAGCCCGGATCTAGCGGGGGCGGACACCGGGGAGCTGTTTTTT. Translated, it gives CASSPDLAGADTGELFF.